The 14 T cell receptor beta chains presented below share a single source sample, sequenced in a study of T cells in Graves' hyperthyroidism and ophthalmopathy. The TCR beta CDR3 regions underwent amplification using RNA transcripts as the source. The study used the HTBI primer set for a first-round RT-PCR of the TCR CDR3. TCRdb passed the multiplex PCR reads through MiXCR, listing each CDR3 protein once. In the table there are some 800,000 distinct CDR3 sequences, around 38% of which are singletons. The material sequenced was blood. These receptors all stem from a young man with Graves' hyperthyroidism.

This clonotype was observed many times. The V call is TRBV20-1, the J call TRBJ2-7, with 10 bases aligning to TRBD2. V trimming: 6 bases; J trimming: 7 bases; junction bases outside the gene matches: 15. The germline V gene has CDR1 DFQATT and CDR2 SNEGSKA (reference sequence). The CDR3 totals 15 residues. The DNA for the CDR3 is TGCAGTGCCTACTTCGGGGCTAGCGGGAGTCGAGAGCAGTACTTC. Encoded protein: CSAYFGASGSREQYF.

The chain recombines TRBV15 with TRBJ1-2; D is possibly TRBD1 (5 bases). The V gene's germline CDR1 is LNHNV and CDR2 YYDKDF (reference sequence). This CDR3 spans 14 amino acids. Between the trimmed V and J ends, which lost 3 bases and 8 bases, there was a span of 16 bases. CDR3 amino acids: CATSRGLSSGGYTF. The CDR3 nucleotides read TGTGCCACCAGCAGGGGACTTAGCTCTGGCGGCTACACCTTC.

This clonotype came up a few times. The V call is TRBV4-1, the J call TRBJ1-1, with D possibly being TRBD1 (5 bases). The CDR3 is 14 amino acids. The germline gives CDR1 MGHRA, CDR2 YSYEKL. V was trimmed by 1 base and J by 6 bases, leaving 12 bases between them. The CDR3, as DNA: TGCGCCAGCAGCCAAGGCGGTTTAGGGGCTGAAGCTTTCTTT. Amino acid sequence: CASSQGGLGAEAFF.

The rearrangement uses TRBV7-3 and TRBJ2-7; 10 positions match TRBD1. V dropped 6 bases and J dropped 5; count of bases not matched to a gene: 10. CDR1 and CDR2 from the germline V gene are SGHTA and FQGTGA. CDR3 length equals 15 residues. In nucleotides, the CDR3 is TGTGCCAGCAGGGACCGCGGGACAGGGGATGACGAGCAGTACTTC. As protein: CASRDRGTGDDEQYF. The whole variable domain, filled in from reference TRBV7-3 and TRBJ2-7, reads GAGVSQTPSNKVTEKGKYVELRCDPISGHTALYWYRQSLGQGPEFLIYFQGTGAADDSGLPNDRFFAVRPEGSVSTLKIQRTERGDSAVYLCASRDRGTGDDEQYFGPGTRLTVT.

This clonotype was seen at least ten times. The CDR3 region is CASSSWGVNQETQYF. In DNA form, the CDR3 reads TGTGCCAGCAGCTCCTGGGGCGTCAACCAAGAGACCCAGTACTTC. The chain recombines TRBV7-7 with TRBJ2-5, with a weak D call TRBD1 (5 bases). V was pared by 4 bases and J by 0 bases, with 12 bases between. The CDR3 has 15 residues. CDR1 and CDR2 from the germline V gene are SSHAT and FNYEAQ (reference sequence).

This clonotype showed up just a few times. The chain joins TRBV12-3 or TRBV12-4 to TRBJ2-7, with D perhaps TRBD1 (5 bases). V was pared by 3 bases and J by 5 bases, with 11 bases between. This CDR3 is 13 amino acids long. CDR3 in DNA: TGTGCCAGCAGTTTGGCAGGGAAGCACGAGCAGTACTTC. Protein: CASSLAGKHEQYF.

The chain recombines TRBV20-1 with TRBJ2-7, with 7 positions matching TRBD1. The CDR3 runs to 14 residues. Germline CDR1 is DFQATT and CDR2 is SNEGSKA (reference sequence). V lost 0 bases to trimming and J lost 2 bases; unmatched junction nucleotides: 4. This CDR3 reads CSARDQQGAYEQYF. CDR3 nucleotide sequence: TGCAGTGCTAGAGATCAGCAGGGGGCCTACGAGCAGTACTTC.

Comment on this clonotype: A much bigger clone sits one base away, suggesting this may be a read error. V is TRBV9 and J is TRBJ1-2; a weak D match, TRBD1 (5 bases). CDR3 length equals 15 residues. CDR1 SGDLS and CDR2 YYNGEE come from the germline V gene. The chain's CDR3 is CGSSVAVGHNSGYTF. The CDR3 bases are TGTGGCAGCAGCGTAGCGGTTGGACACAACTCGGGCTACACCTTC.

About this clonotype: One end of the junction is discordant with germline, which a read error may explain. The chain recombines TRBV7-3 with TRBJ2-2; 10 bases are shared with TRBD2. This CDR3 spans 18 amino acids. Germline V gives CDR1 SGHTA, CDR2 FQGTGA. The CDR3: CASSQAVPLAGATGELFF. DNA of the CDR3: TGCGCCAGCAGCCAAGCCGTACCCCTAGCGGGGGCCACCGGGGAGCTGTTTTTT.

This clonotype was observed at least ten times. This rearrangement joins TRBV20-1 to TRBJ1-6; D ambiguous. The CDR3 length is 14 residues. Deletions cut 6 bases from V and 7 bases from J, with 16 bases between. Looked up from germline, CDR1 is DFQATT and CDR2 is SNEGSKA (reference sequence). CDR3 DNA sequence: TGCAGTGCGCGAACCACCGAGGCCAATTCACCCCTCCACTTT. Its protein is CSARTTEANSPLHF.

The rearrangement uses TRBV29-1 and TRBJ2-2; D gene uncertain. This CDR3 has 15 amino acids. In germline, CDR1 is SQVTM, CDR2 ANQGSEA. Here the CDR3 DNA reads TGCAGTGCCCGCGTCACGGAAAGTAACACCGGGGAGCTGTTTTTT. The encoded protein is CSARVTESNTGELFF.

Many counts were recorded for this clonotype. The chain carries TRBV2 and TRBJ2-7; D gene uncertain. This CDR3 contains 12 residues. V was pared by 8 bases and J by 6 bases, with 14 bases between. The V gene's germline CDR1 is SNHLY and CDR2 FYNNEI. The CDR3 DNA sequence: TGTGCCAGCGTAGGGCCCCTCGGCGAGCAGTACTTC. The encoded protein is CASVGPLGEQYF.

This chain uses TRBV19 with TRBJ1-6; D is perhaps TRBD1 (6 bases). The CDR3 spans 14 residues. Per germline, CDR1 LNHDA and CDR2 SQIVND (reference sequence). Trimming removed 8 bases from V and 5 bases from J, with 13 bases in between. For the CDR3, the DNA is TGTGCCAGTGAGGGGAGGACAGATAATTCACCCCTCCACTTT. The encoded protein is CASEGRTDNSPLHF.

The chain combines TRBV29-1 with TRBJ1-2; unclear D gene. The DNA end favors TRBJ2-1, so the J call may be wrong. CDR1 SQVTM and CDR2 ANQGSEA come from the germline V gene. This CDR3 comprises 12 residues. The CDR3 loop reads CSVGVVSNEQFF. CDR3 DNA sequence: TGCAGCGTTGGTGTGGTGAGCAATGAGCAGTTCTTC.